This T cell receptor beta chain was captured by sequencing in a study of blood T cells in healthy people across ages. CDR3 size: 11 residues. Per the germline V gene, CDR1 is SGHRS and CDR2 is YFSETQ. The V end was cut by 10 bases, the J end by 13 bases, with 18 bases between. Primed by a sample-barcoded 5' primer and a J-beta primer mix, a second PCR proceeded for roughly 6 to 12 cycles. TCRdb independently ran MiXCR on the 5' RACE reads; one entry per CDR3 protein. The sample shows 650,000 to 1,000,000 distinct CDR3 sequences, around 36% of them seen only once. The chain has TRBV5-1 and TRBJ2-1, with D possibly matching TRBD2 (5 bases). The sequenced sample consisted of blood. The source of this sequence is a man between 18 and 35 years old in good health. This CDR3 is CALSLEETQFF. The CDR3, as DNA: TGCGCCCTCAGCCTGGAGGAGACCCAGTTCTTC.